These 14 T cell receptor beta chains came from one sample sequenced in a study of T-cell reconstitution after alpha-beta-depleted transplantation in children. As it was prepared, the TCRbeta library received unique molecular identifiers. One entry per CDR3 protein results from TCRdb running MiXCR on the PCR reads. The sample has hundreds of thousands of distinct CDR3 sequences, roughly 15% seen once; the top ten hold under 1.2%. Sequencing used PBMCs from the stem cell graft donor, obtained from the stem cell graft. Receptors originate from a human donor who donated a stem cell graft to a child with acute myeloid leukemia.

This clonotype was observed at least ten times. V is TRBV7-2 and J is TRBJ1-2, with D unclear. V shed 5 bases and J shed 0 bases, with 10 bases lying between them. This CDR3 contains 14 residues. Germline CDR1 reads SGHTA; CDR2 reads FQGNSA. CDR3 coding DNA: TGTGCCAGCAGCACGAGGGAATCTAACTATGGCTACACCTTC. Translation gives CASSTRESNYGYTF.

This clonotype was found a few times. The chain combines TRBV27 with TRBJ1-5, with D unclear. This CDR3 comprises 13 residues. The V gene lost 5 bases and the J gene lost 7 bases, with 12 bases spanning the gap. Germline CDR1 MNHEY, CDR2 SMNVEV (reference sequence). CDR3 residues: CASSPNLGQPQHF. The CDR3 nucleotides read TGTGCCAGCAGTCCGAACTTGGGACAGCCCCAGCATTTT.

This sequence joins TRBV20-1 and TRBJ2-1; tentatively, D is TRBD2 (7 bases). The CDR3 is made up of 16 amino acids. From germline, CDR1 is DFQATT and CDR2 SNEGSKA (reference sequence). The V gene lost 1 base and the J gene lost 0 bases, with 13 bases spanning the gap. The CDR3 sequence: CSARVGGGSSYNEQFF. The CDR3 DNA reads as TGCAGTGCTAGAGTGGGAGGGGGGTCCTCCTACAATGAGCAGTTCTTC.

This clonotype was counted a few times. CDR3 nucleotide sequence: TGCAGTGCTAGGCAAGCGTACGAGCAGTACTTC. The encoded protein is CSARQAYEQYF. V and J are TRBV20-1 and TRBJ2-7; D unresolved. In germline, CDR1 is DFQATT, CDR2 SNEGSKA (reference sequence). The CDR3 extends over 11 amino acids. Trimming removed 3 bases at V and 4 bases at J, with 7 bases between.

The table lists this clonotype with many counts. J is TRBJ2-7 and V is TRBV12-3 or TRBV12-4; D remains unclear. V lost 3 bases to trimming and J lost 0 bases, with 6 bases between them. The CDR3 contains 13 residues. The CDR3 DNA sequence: TGTGCCAGCAGTTTGGGCCCCTCCTACGAGCAGTACGTC. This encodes CASSLGPSYEQYV.

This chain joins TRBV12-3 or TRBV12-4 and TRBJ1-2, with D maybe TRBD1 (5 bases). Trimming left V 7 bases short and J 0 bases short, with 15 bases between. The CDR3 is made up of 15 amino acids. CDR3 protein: CASMPQALANYGYTF. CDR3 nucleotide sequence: TGTGCCAGCATGCCACAGGCTCTCGCTAACTATGGCTACACCTTC.

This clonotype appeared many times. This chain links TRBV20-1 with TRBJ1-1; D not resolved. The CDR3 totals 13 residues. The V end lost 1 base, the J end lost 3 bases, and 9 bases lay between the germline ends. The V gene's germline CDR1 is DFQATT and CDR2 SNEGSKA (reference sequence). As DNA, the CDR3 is TGCAGTGCTAGAGTGGCAAAATACACTGAAGCTTTCTTT. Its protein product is CSARVAKYTEAFF.

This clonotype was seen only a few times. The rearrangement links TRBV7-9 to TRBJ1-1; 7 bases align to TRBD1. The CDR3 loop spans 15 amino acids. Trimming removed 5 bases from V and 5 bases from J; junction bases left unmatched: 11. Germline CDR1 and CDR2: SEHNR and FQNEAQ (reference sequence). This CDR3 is CASSGSGQLDTEAFF. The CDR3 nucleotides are TGTGCCAGCAGCGGGTCGGGACAGCTAGATACTGAAGCTTTCTTT.

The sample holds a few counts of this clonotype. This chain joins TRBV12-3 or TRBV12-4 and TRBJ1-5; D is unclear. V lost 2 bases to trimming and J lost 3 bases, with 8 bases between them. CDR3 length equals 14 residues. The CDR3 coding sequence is TGTGCCAGCAGTTTAATCGCAGACAATCAGCCCCAGCATTTT. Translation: CASSLIADNQPQHF.

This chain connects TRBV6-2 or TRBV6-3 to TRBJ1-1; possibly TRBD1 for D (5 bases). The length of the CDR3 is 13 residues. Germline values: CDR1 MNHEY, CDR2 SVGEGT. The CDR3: CVTRRGLGTEAFF. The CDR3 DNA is TGTGTCACCCGAAGGGGACTGGGGACTGAAGCTTTCTTT.

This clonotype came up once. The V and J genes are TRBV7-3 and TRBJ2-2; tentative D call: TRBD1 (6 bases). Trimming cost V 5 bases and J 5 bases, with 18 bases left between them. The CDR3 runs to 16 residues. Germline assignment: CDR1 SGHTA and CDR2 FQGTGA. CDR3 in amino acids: CASSRESGVNTGELFF. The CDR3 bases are TGTGCCAGCAGCCGCGAATCAGGGGTTAATACCGGGGAGCTGTTTTTT.

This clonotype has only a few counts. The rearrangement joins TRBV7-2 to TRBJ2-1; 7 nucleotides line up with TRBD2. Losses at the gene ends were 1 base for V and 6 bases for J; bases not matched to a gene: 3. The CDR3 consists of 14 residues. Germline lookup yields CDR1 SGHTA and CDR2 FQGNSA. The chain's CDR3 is CASSLVGTINEQFF. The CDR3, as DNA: TGTGCCAGCAGCTTAGTGGGGACTATCAATGAGCAGTTCTTC.

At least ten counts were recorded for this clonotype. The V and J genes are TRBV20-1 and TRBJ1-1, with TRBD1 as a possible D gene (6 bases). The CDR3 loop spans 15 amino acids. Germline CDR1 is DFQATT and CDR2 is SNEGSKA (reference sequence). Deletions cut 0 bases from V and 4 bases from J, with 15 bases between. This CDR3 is CSARDPGGLGTEAFF. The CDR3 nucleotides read TGCAGTGCTAGAGATCCGGGGGGGCTGGGCACTGAAGCTTTCTTT.

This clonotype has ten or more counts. The CDR3 bases are TGCAGTGCTAGAGATAAGCTAGCCGACTTTAAGGGAGGGGAGACCCAGTACTTC. It specifies CSARDKLADFKGGETQYF. The V gene is TRBV20-1, the J gene TRBJ2-5, with 7 bases lining up with TRBD2. Germline CDR1 reads DFQATT; CDR2 reads SNEGSKA (reference sequence). CDR3 length: 18 residues. The V and J ends lost 0 bases and 5 bases, in that order; junction bases with no gene match: 18.